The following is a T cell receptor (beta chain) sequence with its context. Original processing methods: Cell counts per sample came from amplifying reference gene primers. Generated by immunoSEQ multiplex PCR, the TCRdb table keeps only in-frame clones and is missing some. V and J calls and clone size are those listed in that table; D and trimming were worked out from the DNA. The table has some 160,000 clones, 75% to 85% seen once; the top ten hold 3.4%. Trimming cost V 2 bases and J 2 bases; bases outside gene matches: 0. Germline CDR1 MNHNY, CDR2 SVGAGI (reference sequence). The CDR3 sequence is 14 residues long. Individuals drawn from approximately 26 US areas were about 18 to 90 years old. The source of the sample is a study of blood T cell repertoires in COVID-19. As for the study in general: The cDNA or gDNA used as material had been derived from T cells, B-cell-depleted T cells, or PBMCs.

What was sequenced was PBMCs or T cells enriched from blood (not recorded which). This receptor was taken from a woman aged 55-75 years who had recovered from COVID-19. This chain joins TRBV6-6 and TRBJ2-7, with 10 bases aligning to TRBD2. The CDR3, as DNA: TGTGCCAGCAGTTACCTAGCGGGGGCCTACGAGCAGTACTTC. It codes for CASSYLAGAYEQYF.